This T cell receptor beta chain was recovered during a study of cytomegalovirus exposure and HLA in healthy donors. About the research overall: A data release that came early held roughly 90 million unique TCRs from HLA-typed donors. Findings and caveats of the study: What TCR beta sequences reportedly achieved was accurate prediction of HLA-A and HLA-B alleles in most subjects.

A note on this clone: Its matching antigen is unknown.

Primers for the PCR totalled 60 Vbeta and 13 Jbeta. TCRdb's copy holds only in-frame clones and misses some; the assay was immunoSEQ multiplex PCR. The repertoire holds 200,000 to 250,000 clones, around 84% seen once, with roughly 0.26% in the top ten. Trimming cost V 5 bases and J 4 bases, with 21 bases left between them. CDR3 length equals 16 residues. Germline lookup yields CDR1 MNHEY and CDR2 SMNVEV (reference sequence). The receptor was isolated from a girl aged 2-10 years in good health and CMV-seronegative. Sequencing was done on a sample of PBMCs. The rearrangement links TRBV27 to TRBJ2-7; D is undetermined. CDR3 loop: CASSPSSTFLAYEQYF. The CDR3 DNA is TGTGCCAGCAGTCCCTCCTCTACCTTCCTTGCTTACGAGCAGTACTTC.